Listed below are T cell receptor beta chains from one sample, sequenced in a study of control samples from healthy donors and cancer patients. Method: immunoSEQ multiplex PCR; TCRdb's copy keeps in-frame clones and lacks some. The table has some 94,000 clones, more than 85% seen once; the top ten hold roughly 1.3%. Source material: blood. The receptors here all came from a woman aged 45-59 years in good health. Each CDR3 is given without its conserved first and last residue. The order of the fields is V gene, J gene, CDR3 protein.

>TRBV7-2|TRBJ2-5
ASSLSRVWGETQY
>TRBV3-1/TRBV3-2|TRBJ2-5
ASSLRTALQETQY
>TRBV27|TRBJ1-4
ASSRGGPKLEKLF
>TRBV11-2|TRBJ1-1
ASTKSRGTEAF
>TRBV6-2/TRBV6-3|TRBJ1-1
ASSPLGRTKGANTEAF
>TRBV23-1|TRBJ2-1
ASSHPGEGLNDNEQF
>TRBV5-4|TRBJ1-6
ASSSIPSSYNSPLH
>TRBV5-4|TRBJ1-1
ASSPDRGTEAF
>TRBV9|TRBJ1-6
ASSARGGTGDNVPGPLH
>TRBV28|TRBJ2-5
ASSPTTTSGGETQY
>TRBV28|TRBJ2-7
ASSSPGIKYEQY
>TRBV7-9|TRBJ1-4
ASSPDRGLNEKLF
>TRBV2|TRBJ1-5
ASRLGYSNQPQH
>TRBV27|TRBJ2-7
ASSKLGGSGYEQY
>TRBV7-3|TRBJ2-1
ASSPTHVAGYNEQF
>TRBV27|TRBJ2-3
ASSGMGLTSGRADTDTQY
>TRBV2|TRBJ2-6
ASSVPQVAGRAGANVLT
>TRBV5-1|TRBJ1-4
ASSPDPGGGGEKLF
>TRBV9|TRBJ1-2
ASSVTGSGVYGYT
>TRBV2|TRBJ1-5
ASSAGQLSNQPQH
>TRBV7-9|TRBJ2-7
ASIGSYEQY
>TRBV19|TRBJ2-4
ASSGHLAKNIQY